This entry lists 9 T cell receptor beta chains sequenced from one sample in a study of identical twins. Each CDR3 protein gets one entry after TCRdb re-called the 5' RACE reads with MiXCR. The table includes roughly 280,000 distinct CDR3 sequences, 9.5% detected once. These data are also associated with another study on yellow fever vaccine responses in identical twins.

Material: CD8+ T cells sorted from blood. Every receptor here comes from a woman between 18 and 29 years old in good health.

V usage is TRBV27 and J usage is TRBJ1-1; D call uncertain. Trimming shortened V by 2 bases and J by 1 base, and 11 bases separated the two germline ends. The CDR3 contains 15 residues. CDR1 and CDR2 (germline): MNHEY, SMNVEV (reference sequence). CDR3 sequence (DNA): TGTGCCAGCAGTTTAATATCCGCCCCGAACACTGAAGCTTTCTTT. Translation: CASSLISAPNTEAFF.

This clonotype was seen repeatedly, ten times or more. This chain connects TRBV4-2 to TRBJ2-7, with D possibly TRBD1 on 6 matching bases. The CDR3 is made up of 15 amino acids. Trimming stripped 0 bases from V and 7 bases from J, with 16 bases between. CDR1 and CDR2 from the germline V gene are LGHNA and YNFKEQ. CDR3 DNA: TGTGCCAGCAGCCAAGATCCAGGGGCTTATGAGGAGCAGTACTTC. Amino acid sequence: CASSQDPGAYEEQYF.

This clonotype was seen only a few times. The genes are TRBV11-2 and TRBJ2-7, with D possibly TRBD2 on 6 matching bases. The CDR3 totals 16 residues. V was pared by 2 bases and J by 3 bases, with 17 bases between. Germline CDR1 reads SGHAT; CDR2 reads FQNNGV. The CDR3 DNA sequence: TGTGCCAGCAGCTTATTGTCCGGACTACCCAACTACGAGCAGTACTTC. Amino acids: CASSLLSGLPNYEQYF. The complete variable domain, with remaining parts taken from reference TRBV11-2 and TRBJ2-7, reads EAGVAQSPRYKIIEKRQSVAFWCNPISGHATLYWYQQILGQGPKLLIQFQNNGVVDDSQLPKDRFSAERLKGVDSTLKIQPAKLEDSAVYLCASSLLSGLPNYEQYFGPGTRLTVT.

This clonotype was recorded many times. The chain has TRBV28 and TRBJ2-1; 8 bases map to TRBD1. Germline lookup yields CDR1 MDHEN and CDR2 SYDVKM. The V and J ends lost 6 bases and 8 bases, in that order; junction bases with no gene match: 3. This CDR3 is 12 amino acids long. CDR3 region: CASSTQGDEQFF. CDR3 bases: TGTGCCAGCAGCACACAGGGGGATGAGCAGTTCTTC.

This clonotype was seen repeatedly, ten times or more. The gene calls are TRBV2 and TRBJ2-3, with 7 bases lining up with TRBD2. Losses at the gene ends were 3 bases for V and 3 bases for J; bases not matched to a gene: 3. The germline gives CDR1 SNHLY, CDR2 FYNNEI. This CDR3 spans 14 amino acids. CDR3: CASSDRTRTDTQYF. In DNA form, the CDR3 reads TGTGCCAGCAGTGACCGGACTAGAACAGATACGCAGTATTTT.

This clonotype was seen repeatedly, ten times or more. This CDR3 is CASNSAYNEQFF. As DNA, the CDR3 is TGTGCCAGCAACTCGGCCTACAATGAGCAGTTCTTC. V and J are TRBV27 and TRBJ2-1, with unresolved D. The germline V gene encodes CDR1 MNHEY and CDR2 SMNVEV (reference sequence). This CDR3 is 12 amino acids long. V lost 7 bases and J lost 2, with 6 bases in between.

This clonotype was picked up a small number of times. The chain employs TRBV7-9 and TRBJ2-7, with 9 positions matching TRBD1. J lost 2 bases, V lost 6 bases, and 8 bases had no gene match. The CDR3 covers 15 residues. CDR1 is SEHNR, CDR2 FQNEAQ, per germline (reference sequence). The CDR3 DNA follows: TGTGCCAGCAGTCACCGGGACAGGGTTGCCTACGAGCAGTACTTC. It specifies CASSHRDRVAYEQYF.

This clonotype turned up a few times. The rearrangement joins TRBV6-2 or TRBV6-3 to TRBJ1-2; no clear D. The V end was cut by 7 bases, the J end by 4 bases, with 13 bases between. The CDR3 has 13 amino acids. CDR1 is MNHEY and CDR2 is SVGEGT in the germline V gene. The chain's CDR3 is CASTISPGYGYTF. CDR3 sequence (DNA): TGTGCCAGCACTATCTCTCCGGGCTATGGCTACACCTTC.

In this sample, this clonotype turned up a few times. The chain links TRBV4-1 to TRBJ1-5; D ambiguous. The germline V gene has CDR1 MGHRA and CDR2 YSYEKL. With 0 bases removed from V and 5 bases from J, the gap between germline ends came to 11 bases. The length of the CDR3 is 15 residues. The CDR3 region has the DNA TGCGCCAGCAGCCAAGAGGGCGACCTCGATCAGCCCCAGCATTTT. Its translation: CASSQEGDLDQPQHF.